This entry is about one T cell receptor (beta chain). Its antigen is still unknown. This entry belongs to a study of T cell repertoires in cytomegalovirus infection. Study summary: The authors relied on CMV epitopes, both recently identified HLA-C-restricted and well-studied HLA-B-restricted. Evidence of both CMV infection and a matching HLA type came from public TCR beta signatures. Study-level results: In two of eight donors, the top clonotype was HLA-C-restricted CMV-specific. Identification of carriers of CMV plus the relevant HLA was achieved through cumulative public TCR beta family frequency.

TCRdb reprocessed the reads with MiXCR, giving one entry per CDR3 protein. The sample holds some 590,000 distinct CDR3 sequences, just under 40% seen once. The source material was cultured PBMCs, sampled from culture after CMV antigen stimulation. The sequence derives from a human donor in good health (CMV status not recorded). Some clones in this sample may be carry-over from other donors' samples.

DNA for the CDR3: TGTGCCAGCAGCTTAGGAGGGCTTATGTGGAATGAAAAACTGTTTTTT. Residues: CASSLGGLMWNEKLFF. The chain combines TRBV7-2 with TRBJ1-4; D is uncertain. The germline gives CDR1 SGHTA, CDR2 FQGNSA. This CDR3 is 16 amino acids long. V lost 1 base to trimming and J lost 5 bases, with 14 bases between them.